The T cell receptor (beta chain) described here comes from a study of early T cells in non-severe SARS-CoV-2 infection. The overall study: Chains were unpaired, as sequencing was done on bulk RNA from unsorted whole blood. Study-level results: There was a bias toward anti-spike CD8 responses in VDJdb matching, which missed private and CD4 specificities.

Separate cDNA molecules each had unique molecular identifiers attached to them. TCRdb redid the calling of the 5' RACE reads with MiXCR, one entry per CDR3 protein. The sample yields about 23,000 distinct CDR3 sequences, about 5.1% seen once. This clonotype was seen many times. Its antigen remains unidentified. The CDR3 is made up of 14 amino acids. The V and J ends lost 5 bases and 6 bases, in that order; junction bases with no gene match: 4. Germline V gene lookup returns CDR1 SGHTA and CDR2 FQGNSA. The sequencing input was whole blood. The TCR comes from an adult who was a healthcare worker with PCR-confirmed SARS-CoV-2 infection or an uninfected control (not recorded which). V and J are TRBV7-2 and TRBJ2-1, with 10 bases identical to TRBD1. CDR3 nucleotides: TGTGCCAGCAGCCCACGACAGGGGGCCAATGAGCAGTTCTTC. As protein: CASSPRQGANEQFF.